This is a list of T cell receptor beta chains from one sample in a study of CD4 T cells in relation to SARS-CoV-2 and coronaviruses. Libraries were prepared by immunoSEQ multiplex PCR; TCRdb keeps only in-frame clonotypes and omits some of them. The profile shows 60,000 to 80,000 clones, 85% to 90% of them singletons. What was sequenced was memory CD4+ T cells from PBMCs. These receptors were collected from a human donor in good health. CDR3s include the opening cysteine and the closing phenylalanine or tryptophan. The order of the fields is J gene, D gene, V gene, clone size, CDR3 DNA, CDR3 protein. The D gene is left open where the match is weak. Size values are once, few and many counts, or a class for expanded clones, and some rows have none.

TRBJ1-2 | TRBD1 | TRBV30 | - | TGTGCCTGTACCGGGACAGGGGGCGATGGCTACACCTTC | CACTGTGGDGYTF
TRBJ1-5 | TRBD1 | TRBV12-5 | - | TGTGCTAGTGGACAGGGGGGTGATCAGCCCCAGCATTTT | CASGQGGDQPQHF
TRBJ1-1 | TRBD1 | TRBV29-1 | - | TGCAGCGTTGTTCGATCGGACAGGGGGTATAATGAAGCTTTCTTT | CSVVRSDRGYNEAFF
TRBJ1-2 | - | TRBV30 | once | TGTGCCTGGAGAAGGGGTGGGGGGGAGGCCTATGGCTACACCTTC | CAWRRGGGEAYGYTF
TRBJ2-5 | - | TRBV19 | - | TGTGCCAGTACCAATCCGCCAGAGACCCAGTACTTC | CASTNPPETQYF
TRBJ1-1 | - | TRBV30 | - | TGTGCCTGGAGTAGGCTGGGAGCCACTGAAGCTTTCTTT | CAWSRLGATEAFF
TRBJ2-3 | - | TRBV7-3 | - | TGTGCCAGCAGCTCACAGGGACCAGATACGCAGTATTTT | CASSSQGPDTQYF
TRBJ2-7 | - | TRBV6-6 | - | TGTGCCAGCAGTTATTCAGACACCCCGCCCTACGAGCAGTACTTC | CASSYSDTPPYEQYF
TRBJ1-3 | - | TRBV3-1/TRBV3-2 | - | TGTGCCAGCAGCCATTCACAGGACGTCTCTGGAAACACCATATATTTT | CASSHSQDVSGNTIYF
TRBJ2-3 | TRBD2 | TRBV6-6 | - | TGTGCCAGCACCCAGCGGGGGGGATCAGATACGCAGTATTTT | CASTQRGGSDTQYF
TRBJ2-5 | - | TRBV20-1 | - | TGCAGTGGTCAACTCGAGGAGACCCAGTACTTC | CSGQLEETQYF
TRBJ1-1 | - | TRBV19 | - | TGTGCCAGTAGTAACCGGGAGAACACTGAAGCTTTCTTT | CASSNRENTEAFF
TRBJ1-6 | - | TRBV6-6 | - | TGTGCCAGCAGTTACGGGGGATCCAATTCACCCCTCCACTTT | CASSYGGSNSPLHF
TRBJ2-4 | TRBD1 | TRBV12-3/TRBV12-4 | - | TGTGCCAGCAGTGGACAGGGATGGGTTCAGTACTTC | CASSGQGWVQYF
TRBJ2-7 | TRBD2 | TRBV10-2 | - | TGCGCCAGCAGGGGGACTAGCGGGGGCTACGAGCAGTACTTC | CASRGTSGGYEQYF